This is a list of T cell receptor beta chains from one sample in a study of T cells after somatic rescue of genetic block. Sequencing used immunoSEQ multiplex PCR; TCRdb keeps in-frame clones, though not all of them. The table records some 15,000 clones, 60% to 75% of them present only once. Sequences were obtained from peripheral blood mononuclear cells (PBMCs). Receptors originate from a man younger than 35. CDR3s leave out the opening cysteine and the closing phenylalanine or tryptophan.

V gene	J gene	CDR3 protein
TRBV10-2	TRBJ2-4	ASSEQGHNTVAKNIQY
TRBV6-5	TRBJ2-6	ASNANSGANVLT
TRBV9	TRBJ2-4	ASSGVAGGQNIQY
TRBV6-5	TRBJ1-3	ASRLDRHSGNTIY
TRBV18	TRBJ1-2	ASSPSGGGYT
TRBV6-5	TRBJ1-1	ASSGDRVYTEAF
TRBV18	TRBJ2-3	ASSPQSTDTQY
TRBV14	TRBJ2-3	ASSQVVGGGTDTQY
TRBV6-5	TRBJ1-1	ASSYSSAANTEAF
TRBV6-5	TRBJ1-5	ASSPGHPNQPQH
TRBV27	TRBJ1-2	ASSPTGGYGYT
TRBV9	TRBJ2-5	ASSVWEGRTSETQY
TRBV9	TRBJ2-7	ASHATPRTEDLSYEQY
TRBV5-1	TRBJ1-1	ASSLAQWIMNTEAF
TRBV7-6	TRBJ2-7	ASSFPLRNSYEQY
TRBV6-4	TRBJ2-1	ASSVAGLAGGQTYNEQF
TRBV25-1	TRBJ2-7	ASSVPGLAGEQY
TRBV5-1	TRBJ2-5	ASSLQGVLETQY
TRBV6-1	TRBJ1-4	ASIYGSTNEKLF
TRBV7-3	TRBJ2-1	ASSVWAAGGPNEQF
TRBV6-5	TRBJ2-5	ASSYVTLWGKETQY
TRBV27	TRBJ1-2	ASSLKVGASFGYT
TRBV6-5	TRBJ1-4	ASTYFGGGGEKLF
TRBV7-9	TRBJ1-4	ASSYQVANEKLF
TRBV2	TRBJ1-5	ASSEWVSNQPQH
TRBV18	TRBJ2-1	ASSPRREFFPNNEQF
TRBV14	TRBJ2-5	ASSRQLLAGETQY
TRBV5-1	TRBJ1-2	ASSAGTGVVGYT
TRBV29-1	TRBJ1-1	SVFIPRNTEAF
TRBV28	TRBJ2-6	ASSRPQGTGANVLT
TRBV2	TRBJ2-3	ASSVGPLIRN
TRBV6-6	TRBJ1-2	ASSYSSRALYGYT
TRBV6-9	TRBJ1-4	ASSYSSGFSLNGKLF
TRBV27	TRBJ2-7	ASSPVAYEQY
TRBV19	TRBJ2-3	ASSPGQGAVTDTQY
TRBV19	TRBJ2-6	ASSILAGISGANVLT
TRBV6-6	TRBJ1-4	ASSTLRGAANEKLF
TRBV27	TRBJ1-3	ASSRRGGNTIY
TRBV29-1	TRBJ2-7	SVTQTGALYEQY
TRBV10-3	TRBJ2-7	AISLLGVEQY
TRBV30	TRBJ2-2	AWKLAGGISNTGELF
TRBV28	TRBJ1-4	ASITRTGGEKLF
TRBV2	TRBJ2-7	ASSYGGMLNEQY
TRBV28	TRBJ2-3	ASSFPGGGTDTQY
TRBV20-1	TRBJ2-7	SARVRDSAN
TRBV28	NA	ASTPWTGGTYEQY
TRBV30	TRBJ2-7	AWSPLNEQY
TRBV13	TRBJ2-5	ASSLGKGTGGTQY